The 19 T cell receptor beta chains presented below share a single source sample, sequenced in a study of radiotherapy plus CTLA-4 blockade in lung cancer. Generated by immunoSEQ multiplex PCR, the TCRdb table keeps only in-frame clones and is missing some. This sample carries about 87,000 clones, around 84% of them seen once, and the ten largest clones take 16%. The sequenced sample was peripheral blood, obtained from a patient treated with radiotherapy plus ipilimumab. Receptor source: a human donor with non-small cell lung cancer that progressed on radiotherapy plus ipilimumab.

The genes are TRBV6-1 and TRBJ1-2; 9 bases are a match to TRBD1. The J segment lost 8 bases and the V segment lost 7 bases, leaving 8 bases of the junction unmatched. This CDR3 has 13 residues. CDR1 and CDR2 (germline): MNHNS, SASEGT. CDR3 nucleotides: TGTGCCAGCACTCCCGGGACAGGGTACGGCTACACCTTC. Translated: CASTPGTGYGYTF.

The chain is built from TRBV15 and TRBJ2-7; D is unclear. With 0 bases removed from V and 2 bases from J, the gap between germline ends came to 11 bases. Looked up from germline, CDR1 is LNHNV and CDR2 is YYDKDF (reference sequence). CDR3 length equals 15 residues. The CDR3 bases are TGTGCCACCAGCAGAGATGGTCTAGGTCCCTACGAGCAGTACTTC. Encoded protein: CATSRDGLGPYEQYF.

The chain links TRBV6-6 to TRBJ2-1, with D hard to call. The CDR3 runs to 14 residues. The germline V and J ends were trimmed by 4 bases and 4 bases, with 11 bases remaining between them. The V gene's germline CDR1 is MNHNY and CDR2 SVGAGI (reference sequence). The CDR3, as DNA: TGTGCCAGCAGTTGGAGCGTTATTTACAATGAGCAGTTCTTC. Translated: CASSWSVIYNEQFF.

The CDR3 DNA reads TGTGCCTGGACATGGGGGAGCTCCTACAATGAGCAGTTCTTC. This encodes CAWTWGSSYNEQFF. J is TRBJ2-1 and V is TRBV30; D possibly matches TRBD1 or TRBD2 (5 bases each). In germline, CDR1 is GTSNPN, CDR2 SVGIG (reference sequence). V gave up 4 bases and J gave up 0 bases, with 10 bases separating them. The CDR3 contains 14 residues.

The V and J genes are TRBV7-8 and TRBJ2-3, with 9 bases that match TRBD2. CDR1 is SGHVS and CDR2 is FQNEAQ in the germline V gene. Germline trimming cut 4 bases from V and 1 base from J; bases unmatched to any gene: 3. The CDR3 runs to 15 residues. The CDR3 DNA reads TGTGCCAGCAGCTCTATAGCGGGAGGCACAGATACGCAGTATTTT. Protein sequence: CASSSIAGGTDTQYF. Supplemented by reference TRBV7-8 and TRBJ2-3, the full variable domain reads GAGVSQSPRYKVAKRGQDVALRCDPISGHVSLFWYQQALGQGPEFLTYFQNEAQLDKSGLPSDRFFAERPEGSVSTLKIQRTQQEDSAVYLCASSSIAGGTDTQYFGPGTRLTVL.

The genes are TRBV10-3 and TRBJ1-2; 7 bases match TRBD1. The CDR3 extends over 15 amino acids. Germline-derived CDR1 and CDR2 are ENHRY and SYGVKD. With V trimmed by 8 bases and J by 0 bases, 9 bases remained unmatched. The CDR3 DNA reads TGTGCCATCTCCGACGGGACAGTCCCTAACTATGGCTACACCTTC. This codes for CAISDGTVPNYGYTF.

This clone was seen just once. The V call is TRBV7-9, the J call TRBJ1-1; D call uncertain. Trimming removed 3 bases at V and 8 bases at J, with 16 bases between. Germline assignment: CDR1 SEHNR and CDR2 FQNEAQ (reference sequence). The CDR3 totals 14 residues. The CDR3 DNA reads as TGTGCCAGCAGCTTTGACTTTCCCGGGTCGGAAGCTTTCTTT. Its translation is CASSFDFPGSEAFF.

The CDR3 coding sequence is TGTGCCAGCAGAATACAGGGGACTAACTATGGCTACACCTTC. Translating gives CASRIQGTNYGYTF. This chain connects TRBV5-6 to TRBJ1-2, with 7 bases matching TRBD1. V gave up 5 bases and J gave up 0 bases; unmatched junction bases: 4. Germline V CDR1 and CDR2: SGHDT, YYEEEE. The CDR3 has 14 residues.

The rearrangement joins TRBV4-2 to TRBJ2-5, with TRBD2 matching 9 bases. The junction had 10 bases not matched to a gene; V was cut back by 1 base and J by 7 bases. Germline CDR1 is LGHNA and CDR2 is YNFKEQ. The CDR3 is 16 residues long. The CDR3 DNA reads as TGTGCCAGCAGCCAAGTAGAGCTAGCGGGGATGGGGACCCAGTACTTC. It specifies CASSQVELAGMGTQYF.

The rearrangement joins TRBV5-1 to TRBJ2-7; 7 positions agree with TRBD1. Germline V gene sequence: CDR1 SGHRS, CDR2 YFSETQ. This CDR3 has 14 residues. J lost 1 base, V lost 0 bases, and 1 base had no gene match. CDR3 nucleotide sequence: TGCGCCAGCAGCTTGGGGGGACAGTCCTACGAGCAGTACTTC. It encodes CASSLGGQSYEQYF.

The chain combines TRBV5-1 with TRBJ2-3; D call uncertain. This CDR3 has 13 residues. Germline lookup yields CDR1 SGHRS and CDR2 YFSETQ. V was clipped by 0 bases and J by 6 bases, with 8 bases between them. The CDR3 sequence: CASSLATADTQYF. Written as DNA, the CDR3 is TGCGCCAGCAGCTTGGCCACCGCCGATACGCAGTATTTT.

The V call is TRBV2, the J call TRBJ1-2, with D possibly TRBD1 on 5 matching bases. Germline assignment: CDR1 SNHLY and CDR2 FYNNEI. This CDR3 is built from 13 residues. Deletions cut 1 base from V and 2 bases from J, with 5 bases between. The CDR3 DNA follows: TGTGCCAGCAGTGAAGAGGGGAACTATGGCTACACCTTC. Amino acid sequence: CASSEEGNYGYTF.

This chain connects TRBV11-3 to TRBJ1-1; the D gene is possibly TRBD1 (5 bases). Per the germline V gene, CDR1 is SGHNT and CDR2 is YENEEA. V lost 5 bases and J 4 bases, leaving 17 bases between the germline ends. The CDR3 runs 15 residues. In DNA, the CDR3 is TGTGCCAGCAGCATCGGGGCAATTGGAGGCACTGAAGCTTTCTTT. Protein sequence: CASSIGAIGGTEAFF. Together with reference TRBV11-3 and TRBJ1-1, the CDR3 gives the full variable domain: EAGVVQSPRYKIIEKKQPVAFWCNPISGHNTLYWYLQNLGQGPELLIRYENEEAVDDSQLPKDRFSAERLKGVDSTLKIQPAELGDSAVYLCASSIGAIGGTEAFFGQGTRLTVV.

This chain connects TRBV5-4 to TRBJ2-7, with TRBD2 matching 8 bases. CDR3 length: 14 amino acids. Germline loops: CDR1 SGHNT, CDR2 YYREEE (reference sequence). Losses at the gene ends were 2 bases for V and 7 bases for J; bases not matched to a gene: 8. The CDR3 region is CASSFAGGPREQYF. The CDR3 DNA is TGTGCCAGCAGCTTTGCGGGAGGCCCGAGGGAGCAGTACTTC.

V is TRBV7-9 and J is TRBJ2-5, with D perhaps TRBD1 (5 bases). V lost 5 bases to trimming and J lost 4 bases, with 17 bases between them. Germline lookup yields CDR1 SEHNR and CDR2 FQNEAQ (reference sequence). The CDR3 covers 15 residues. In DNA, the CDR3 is TGTGCCAGCAGCCAAGGCGCTAAGGGGCGAGAGACCCAGTACTTC. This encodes CASSQGAKGRETQYF.

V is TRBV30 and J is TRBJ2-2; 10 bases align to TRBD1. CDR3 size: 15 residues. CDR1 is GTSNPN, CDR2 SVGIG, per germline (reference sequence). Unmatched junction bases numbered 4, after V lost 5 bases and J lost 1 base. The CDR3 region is CAWERTGGNTGELFF. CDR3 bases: TGTGCCTGGGAAAGGACAGGGGGGAACACCGGGGAGCTGTTTTTT.

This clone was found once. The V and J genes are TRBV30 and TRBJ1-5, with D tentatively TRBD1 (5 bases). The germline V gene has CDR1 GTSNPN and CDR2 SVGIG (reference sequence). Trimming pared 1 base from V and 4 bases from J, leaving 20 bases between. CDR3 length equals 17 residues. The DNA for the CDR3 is TGTGCCTGGAGTGGGGGTCGGGGCACCCTCTGGAATCAGCCCCAGCATTTT. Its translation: CAWSGGRGTLWNQPQHF.

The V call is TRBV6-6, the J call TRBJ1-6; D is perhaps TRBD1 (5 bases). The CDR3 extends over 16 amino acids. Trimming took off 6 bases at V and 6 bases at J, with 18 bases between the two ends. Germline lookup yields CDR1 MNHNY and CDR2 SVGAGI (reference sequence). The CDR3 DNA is TGTGCCAGCAGCCTGGGACCCATCCAGATTAATTCACCCCTCCACTTT. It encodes CASSLGPIQINSPLHF.

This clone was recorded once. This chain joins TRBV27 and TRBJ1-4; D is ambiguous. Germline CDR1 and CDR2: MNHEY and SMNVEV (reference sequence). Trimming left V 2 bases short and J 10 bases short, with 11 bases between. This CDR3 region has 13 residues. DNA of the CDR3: TGTGCCAGCAGTTTAAGTGAGGGAGGAAAACTGTTTTTT. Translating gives CASSLSEGGKLFF.